These 9 T cell receptor beta chains came from one sample sequenced in a study of breast tumors, draining lymph nodes, adjacent tissues. TCRdb passed the multiplex PCR reads through MiXCR, listing each CDR3 protein once. The sample includes over 150,000 distinct CDR3 sequences, roughly a third of them seen just once. Axillary draining lymph nodes of breast cancer patients supplied the node samples. Sequences were obtained from axillary lymph node tissue. These receptors were collected from a female donor with breast cancer. Some clones in this sample may be carry-over from other donors' samples.

This clonotype was recorded many times. The V and J genes are TRBV12-5 and TRBJ2-5; D is perhaps TRBD2 (6 bases). Deletions cut 6 bases from V and 4 bases from J, with 18 bases between. The CDR3 loop spans 15 amino acids. Germline V gives CDR1 LGHNT, CDR2 FRNRAP. CDR3: CASGWTGSSGETQYF. In DNA form, the CDR3 reads TGTGCTAGTGGATGGACCGGGAGCAGTGGAGAGACCCAGTACTTC.

The CDR3 loop reads CASSESTGDLRETQYF. The CDR3 coding sequence is TGTGCCAGCAGCGAGTCCACGGGGGACCTAAGAGAGACCCAGTACTTC. The rearrangement joins TRBV9 to TRBJ2-5, with D maybe TRBD2 (6 bases). CDR1 is SGDLS and CDR2 is YYNGEE in the germline V gene. V gave up 3 bases and J gave up 4 bases, with 19 bases separating them. The CDR3 is made up of 16 amino acids. Full variable domain (outside the CDR3, taken from reference TRBV9 and TRBJ2-5): DSGVTQTPKHLITATGQRVTLRCSPRSGDLSVYWYQQSLDQGLQFLIQYYNGEERAKGNILERFSAQQFPDLHSELNLSSLELGDSALYFCASSESTGDLRETQYFGPGTRLLVL.

This clonotype has more than one count but fewer than ten. The junction shows a germline mismatch at one end, possibly a read error. V gene TRBV6-5 combines with J gene TRBJ2-6; D may be TRBD2 (7 bases). CDR3 size: 19 residues. The V gene's germline CDR1 is MNHEY and CDR2 SVGAGI. The CDR3 spells CASSHSRGGDLSGANVLTF. The CDR3 DNA sequence: TGTGCCAGCAGTCACTCAAGGGGGGGTGACCTCTCTGGGGCCAACGTCCTGACTTTC.

The rearrangement joins TRBV24-1 to TRBJ2-5, with D possibly matching TRBD1 (7 bases). This CDR3 is 15 amino acids long. Trimming took off 3 bases at V and 5 bases at J, with 15 bases between the two ends. Germline V CDR1 and CDR2: KGHDR, SFDVKD. In DNA form, the CDR3 reads TGTGCCACCAGTGATCCGGACAGGCGGGATGAGACCCAGTACTTC. It encodes CATSDPDRRDETQYF.

The V gene is TRBV20-1, the J gene TRBJ2-2; 8 bases are shared with TRBD2. Germline V gene data show CDR1 as DFQATT and CDR2 as SNEGSKA (reference sequence). The CDR3 is made up of 13 amino acids. Germline trimming cut 6 bases from V and 5 bases from J; bases unmatched to any gene: 5. The CDR3 loop is CSAAGGATGELFF. CDR3 bases: TGCAGTGCCGCGGGGGGTGCGACCGGGGAGCTGTTTTTT.

This clonotype was counted many times. The V gene is TRBV19, the J gene TRBJ2-5, with a possible D match to TRBD1 (5 bases). Trimming removed 4 bases at V and 5 bases at J, with 23 bases between. Germline CDR1 and CDR2: LNHDA and SQIVND (reference sequence). The CDR3 covers 17 residues. CDR3 region: CASSTHAVKGPGETQYF. The CDR3 coding sequence is TGTGCCAGTAGTACTCATGCGGTTAAAGGCCCAGGGGAGACCCAGTACTTC.

Concerning this clonotype itself: A much larger clone lies one base from this, so it may be a read error. The chain combines TRBV6-4 with TRBJ1-2, with 9 bases aligning to TRBD1. The CDR3 totals 16 residues. V lost 2 bases, J lost 7 bases, and 11 bases stayed unmatched. The germline gives CDR1 MRHNA, CDR2 SNTAGT. DNA for the CDR3: TGTGCCAGCAGTGACGGGGGTTGGGACAGGGCCAGTGGCTACACCTTC. It codes for CASSDGGWDRASGYTF.

This clonotype was counted ten times or more. This chain connects TRBV10-3 to TRBJ2-7; tentatively, D is TRBD1 (6 bases). CDR1 is ENHRY, CDR2 SYGVKD, per germline. CDR3 size: 14 residues. V gave up 3 bases and J gave up 3 bases, with 12 bases separating them. CDR3 protein: CAISDRGVHYEQYF. CDR3 nucleotides: TGTGCCATCAGTGACAGGGGAGTCCACTACGAGCAGTACTTC.

This clonotype appeared a few times. The chain combines TRBV6-5 with TRBJ1-2; 9 nucleotides agree with TRBD1. The CDR3 is 13 amino acids. Germline V gene lookup returns CDR1 MNHEY and CDR2 SVGAGI. V gave up 6 bases and J gave up 8 bases; unmatched junction bases: 7. CDR3: CASSLHRGQGYTF. The DNA of the CDR3 is TGTGCCAGCAGCCTCCACAGGGGGCAAGGCTACACCTTC.